What follows describes a single TCR beta chain. As handled by the study authors: Reference gene primer amplification yielded estimated nucleated cell counts. Clones were read by immunoSEQ multiplex PCR, and TCRdb kept only the in-frame ones, dropping some. The V and J calls and clone size come from that table; D and trimming were worked out from the DNA. The data show around 200,000 clones, 65% to 90% seen once. These data are taken from a study of blood T cell repertoires in COVID-19. Study details: Researchers got acute and convalescent COVID-19 samples from the United States, Italy and Spain. The analysed material was cDNA or gDNA that came from T cells, B-cell-depleted T cells, or PBMCs.

Trimming removed 3 bases from V and 9 bases from J, with 26 bases in between. The germline gives CDR1 LNHDA, CDR2 SQIVND (reference sequence). There are 17 residues in the CDR3. The chain links TRBV19 to TRBJ1-2; weak D call: TRBD1 (5 bases). This TCR was recovered from a man aged 50-59 years with acute or convalescent COVID-19. Input material: peripheral blood. The DNA for the CDR3 is TGTGCCAGTAGTATTATTGGGGCAGGGATTCTGTCGCGGAGCTACACCTTC. Protein sequence: CASSIIGAGILSRSYTF.